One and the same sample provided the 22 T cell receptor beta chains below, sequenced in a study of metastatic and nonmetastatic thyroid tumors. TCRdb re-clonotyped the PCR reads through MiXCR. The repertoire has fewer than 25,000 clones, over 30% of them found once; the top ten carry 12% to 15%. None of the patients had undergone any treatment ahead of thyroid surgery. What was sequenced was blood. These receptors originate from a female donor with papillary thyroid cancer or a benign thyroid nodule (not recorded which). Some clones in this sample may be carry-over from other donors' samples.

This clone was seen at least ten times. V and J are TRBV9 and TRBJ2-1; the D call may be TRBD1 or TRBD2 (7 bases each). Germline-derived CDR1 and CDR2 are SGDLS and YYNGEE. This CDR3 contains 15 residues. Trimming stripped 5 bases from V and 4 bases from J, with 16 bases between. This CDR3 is CASSEGGDRYNEQFF. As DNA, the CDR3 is TGTGCCAGCAGTGAGGGAGGGGACAGATACAATGAGCAGTTCTTC.

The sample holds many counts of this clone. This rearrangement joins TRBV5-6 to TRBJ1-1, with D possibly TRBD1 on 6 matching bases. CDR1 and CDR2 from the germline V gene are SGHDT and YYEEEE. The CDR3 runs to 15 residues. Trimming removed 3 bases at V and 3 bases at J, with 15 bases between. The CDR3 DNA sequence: TGTGCCAGCAGCTATTTAACAGGGATCGACACTGAAGCTTTCTTT. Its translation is CASSYLTGIDTEAFF.

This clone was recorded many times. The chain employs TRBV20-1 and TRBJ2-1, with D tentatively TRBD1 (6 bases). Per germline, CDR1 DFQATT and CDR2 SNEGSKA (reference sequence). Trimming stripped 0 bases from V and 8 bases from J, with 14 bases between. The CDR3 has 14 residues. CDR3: CSARDLNRADEQFF. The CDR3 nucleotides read TGCAGTGCTAGAGATTTGAACAGGGCCGATGAGCAGTTCTTC.

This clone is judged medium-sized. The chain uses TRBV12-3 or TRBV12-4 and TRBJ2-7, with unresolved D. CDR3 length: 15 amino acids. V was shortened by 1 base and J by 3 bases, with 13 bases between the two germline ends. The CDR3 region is CASSLETDSIYEQYF. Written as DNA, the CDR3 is TGTGCCAGCAGTTTAGAAACAGATTCTATCTACGAGCAGTACTTC.

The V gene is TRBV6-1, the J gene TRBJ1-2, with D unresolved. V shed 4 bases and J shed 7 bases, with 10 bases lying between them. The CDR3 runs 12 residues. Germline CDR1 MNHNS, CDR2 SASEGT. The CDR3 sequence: CASSADWGGYTF. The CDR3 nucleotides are TGTGCCAGCAGTGCCGACTGGGGTGGCTACACCTTC.

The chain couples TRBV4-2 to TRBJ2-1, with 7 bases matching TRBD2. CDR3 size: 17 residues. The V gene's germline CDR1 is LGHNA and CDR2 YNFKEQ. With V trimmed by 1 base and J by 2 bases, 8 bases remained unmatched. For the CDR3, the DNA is TGTGCCAGCAGCCAAGGCGATTCGCGGGAGCCCTACAATGAGCAGTTCTTC. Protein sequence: CASSQGDSREPYNEQFF.

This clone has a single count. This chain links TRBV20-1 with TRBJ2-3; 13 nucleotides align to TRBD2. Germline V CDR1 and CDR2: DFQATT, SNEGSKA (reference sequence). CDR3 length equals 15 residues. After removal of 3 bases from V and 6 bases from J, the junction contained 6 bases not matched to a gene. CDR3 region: CSARVTSGREDTQYF. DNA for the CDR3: TGCAGTGCTAGGGTTACTAGCGGGAGGGAGGATACGCAGTATTTT.

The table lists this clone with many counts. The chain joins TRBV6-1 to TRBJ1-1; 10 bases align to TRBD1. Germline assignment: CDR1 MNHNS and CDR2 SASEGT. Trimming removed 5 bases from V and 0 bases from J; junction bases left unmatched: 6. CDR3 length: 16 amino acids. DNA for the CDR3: TGTGCCAGCAGTAAACGACAGGGGGCGTTGAACACTGAAGCTTTCTTT. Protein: CASSKRQGALNTEAFF.

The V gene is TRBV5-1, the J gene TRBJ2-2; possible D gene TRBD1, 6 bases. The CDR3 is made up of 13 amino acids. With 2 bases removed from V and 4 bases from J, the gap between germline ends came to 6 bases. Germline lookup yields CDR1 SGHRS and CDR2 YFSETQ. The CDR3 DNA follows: TGCGCCAGCAGCTTCAGGGGCACCGGGGAGCTGTTTTTT. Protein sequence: CASSFRGTGELFF.

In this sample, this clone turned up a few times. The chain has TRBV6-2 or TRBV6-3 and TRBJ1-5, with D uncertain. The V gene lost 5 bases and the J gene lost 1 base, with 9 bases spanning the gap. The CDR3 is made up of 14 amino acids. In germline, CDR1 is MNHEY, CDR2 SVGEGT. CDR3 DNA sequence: TGTGCCAGCAGTCTGACATCGAGCAATCAGCCCCAGCATTTT. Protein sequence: CASSLTSSNQPQHF.

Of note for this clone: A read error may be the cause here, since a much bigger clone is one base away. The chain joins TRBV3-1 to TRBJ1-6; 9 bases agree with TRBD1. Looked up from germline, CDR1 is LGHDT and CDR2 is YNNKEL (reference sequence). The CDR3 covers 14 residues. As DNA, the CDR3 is TGTGCCAGCAGCCAAGGGACAGGGGATTCACCCCCCCACTTT. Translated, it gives CASSQGTGDSPPHF.

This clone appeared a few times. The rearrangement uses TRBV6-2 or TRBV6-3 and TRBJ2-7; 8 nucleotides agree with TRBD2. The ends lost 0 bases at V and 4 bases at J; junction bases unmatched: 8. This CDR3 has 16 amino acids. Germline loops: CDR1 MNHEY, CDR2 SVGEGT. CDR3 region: CASSYSAREGRYEQYF. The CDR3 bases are TGTGCCAGCAGTTACTCGGCACGGGAGGGCCGGTACGAGCAGTACTTC.

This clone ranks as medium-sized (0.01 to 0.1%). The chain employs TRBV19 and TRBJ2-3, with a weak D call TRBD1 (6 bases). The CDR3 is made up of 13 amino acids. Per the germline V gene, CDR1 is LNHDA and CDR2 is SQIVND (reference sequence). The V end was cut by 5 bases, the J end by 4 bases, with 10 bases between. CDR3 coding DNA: TGTGCCAGTAGTTCACAGGGCCCAGATACGCAGTATTTT. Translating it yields CASSSQGPDTQYF.

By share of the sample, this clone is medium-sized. This chain's CDR3 is CASSTQGAYGYTF. The CDR3 DNA reads as TGTGCCAGTAGTACCCAGGGGGCCTATGGCTACACCTTC. This chain connects TRBV19 to TRBJ1-2; 8 bases map to TRBD1. In germline, CDR1 is LNHDA, CDR2 SQIVND (reference sequence). This CDR3 comprises 13 residues. V lost 4 bases and J lost 4; bases outside the gene matches: 2.

The CDR3 spells CAISESGAVSYEQYF. The CDR3 nucleotides read TGTGCCATCAGTGAGTCTGGGGCGGTCTCCTACGAGCAGTACTTC. The V call is TRBV10-3, the J call TRBJ2-7, with a possible D match to TRBD1 (5 bases). The germline gives CDR1 ENHRY, CDR2 SYGVKD. The CDR3 extends over 15 amino acids. The V end was cut by 0 bases, the J end by 0 bases, with 9 bases between.

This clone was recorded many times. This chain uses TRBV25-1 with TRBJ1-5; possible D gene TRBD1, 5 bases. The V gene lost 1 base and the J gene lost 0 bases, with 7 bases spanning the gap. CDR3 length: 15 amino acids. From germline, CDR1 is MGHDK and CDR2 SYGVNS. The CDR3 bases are TGTGCCAGCAGTGAATCCCAGGGTAGCAATCAGCCCCAGCATTTT. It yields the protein CASSESQGSNQPQHF.

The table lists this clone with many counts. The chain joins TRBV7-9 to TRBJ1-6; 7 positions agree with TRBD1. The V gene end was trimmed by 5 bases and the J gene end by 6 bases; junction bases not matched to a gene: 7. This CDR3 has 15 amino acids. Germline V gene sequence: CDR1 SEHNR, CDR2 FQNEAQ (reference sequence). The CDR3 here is CASSPTGSSNSPLHF. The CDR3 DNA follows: TGTGCCAGCAGCCCGACAGGGTCTAGTAATTCACCCCTCCACTTT.

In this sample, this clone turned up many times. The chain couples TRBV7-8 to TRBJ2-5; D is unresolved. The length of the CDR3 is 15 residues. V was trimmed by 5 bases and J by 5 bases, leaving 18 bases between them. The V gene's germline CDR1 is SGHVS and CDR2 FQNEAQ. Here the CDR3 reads CASSPPLGMGETQYF. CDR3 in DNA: TGTGCCAGCAGCCCCCCCCTGGGAATGGGGGAGACCCAGTACTTC.

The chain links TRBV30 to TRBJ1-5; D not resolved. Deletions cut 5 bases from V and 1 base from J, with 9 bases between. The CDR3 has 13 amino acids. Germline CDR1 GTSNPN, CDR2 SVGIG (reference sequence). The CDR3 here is CAWESGSNQPQHF. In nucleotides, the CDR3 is TGTGCCTGGGAAAGCGGAAGCAATCAGCCCCAGCATTTT.

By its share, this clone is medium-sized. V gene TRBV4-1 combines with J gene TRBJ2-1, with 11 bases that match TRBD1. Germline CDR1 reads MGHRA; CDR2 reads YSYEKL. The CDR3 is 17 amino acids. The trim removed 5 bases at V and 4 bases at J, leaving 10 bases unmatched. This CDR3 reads CASSSRGRDRGYNEQFF. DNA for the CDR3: TGCGCCAGCAGCTCCCGGGGCCGGGACAGGGGGTACAATGAGCAGTTCTTC.

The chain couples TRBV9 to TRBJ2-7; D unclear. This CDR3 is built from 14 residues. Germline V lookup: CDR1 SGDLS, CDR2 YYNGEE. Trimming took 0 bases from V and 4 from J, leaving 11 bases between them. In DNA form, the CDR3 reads TGTGCCAGCAGCGTAGAACACCATGGATACGAGCAGTACTTC. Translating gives CASSVEHHGYEQYF.

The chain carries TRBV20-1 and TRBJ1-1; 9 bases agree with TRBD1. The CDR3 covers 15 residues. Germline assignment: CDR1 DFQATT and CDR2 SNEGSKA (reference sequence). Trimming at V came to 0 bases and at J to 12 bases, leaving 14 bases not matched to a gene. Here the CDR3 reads CSARDGAGGQGGPFF. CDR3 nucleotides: TGCAGTGCTAGAGATGGCGCCGGGGGACAGGGTGGGCCTTTCTTT.